The 25 T cell receptor beta chains below come from one sample, sequenced in a study of T cell changes during pregnancy in multiple sclerosis. Assay used: immunoSEQ multiplex PCR; TCRdb lists only in-frame clones, some missing. There are about 89,000 clones in the sample; roughly 94% occur only once, and around 0.84% lies in the top ten. The sample was peripheral blood, taken in the third trimester of pregnancy. Receptors were obtained from a female donor with multiple sclerosis, enrolled in a pregnancy study.

The chain is built from TRBV5-1 and TRBJ2-7; TRBD1 might be the D (6 bases). With 0 bases removed from V and 2 bases from J, the gap between germline ends came to 9 bases. This CDR3 comprises 14 residues. Germline V gene data show CDR1 as SGHRS and CDR2 as YFSETQ. The CDR3 is CASSLAAGAYEQYF. The CDR3 nucleotides are TGCGCCAGCAGCTTGGCCGCAGGGGCCTACGAGCAGTACTTC. The variable domain in full, with the rest retrieved from reference TRBV5-1 and TRBJ2-7, is KAGVTQTPRYLIKTRGQQVTLSCSPISGHRSVSWYQQTPGQGLQFLFEYFSETQRNKGNFPGRFSGRQFSNSRSEMNVSTLELGDSALYLCASSLAAGAYEQYFGPGTRLTVT.

This chain joins TRBV5-1 and TRBJ2-7, with 11 bases that match TRBD2. The germline gives CDR1 SGHRS, CDR2 YFSETQ. V dropped 4 bases and J dropped 1; count of bases not matched to a gene: 4. CDR3 size: 15 residues. CDR3 sequence (DNA): TGCGCCAGCAGCCAGGGACTAGCGGATTCCTACGAGCAGTACTTC. The encoded protein is CASSQGLADSYEQYF.

This chain joins TRBV5-4 and TRBJ2-1, with D possibly TRBD2 on 6 matching bases. Deletions cut 0 bases from V and 0 bases from J, with 7 bases between. This CDR3 spans 15 amino acids. Per the germline V gene, CDR1 is SGHNT and CDR2 is YYREEE (reference sequence). The CDR3 DNA reads as TGTGCCAGCAGCTTGGACGGGAGCTCCTACAATGAGCAGTTCTTC. Amino acid sequence: CASSLDGSSYNEQFF.

The V gene is TRBV28, the J gene TRBJ2-6; 11 bases match TRBD2. V lost 6 bases to trimming and J lost 0 bases; unmatched junction nucleotides: 7. Per germline, CDR1 MDHEN and CDR2 SYDVKM. CDR3 length: 18 amino acids. CDR3 region: CASRPTSGVSSGANVLTF. CDR3 in DNA: TGTGCCAGCAGGCCGACTAGCGGGGTGAGCTCTGGGGCCAACGTCCTGACTTTC. The full variable domain, in which reference TRBV28 and TRBJ2-6 provide the parts outside the CDR3, is DVKVTQSSRYLVKRTGEKVFLECVQDMDHENMFWYRQDPGLGLRLIYFSYDVKMKEKGDIPEGYSVSREKKERFSLILESASTNQTSMYLCASRPTSGVSSGANVLTFGAGSRLTVL.

This chain links TRBV15 with TRBJ1-2; no reliable D call. Trimming pared 0 bases from V and 8 bases from J, leaving 13 bases between. The CDR3 spans 14 residues. Germline V gene lookup returns CDR1 LNHNV and CDR2 YYDKDF (reference sequence). CDR3 loop: CATSRDGGISGYTF. The CDR3 DNA sequence: TGTGCCACCAGCAGAGATGGCGGGATCTCGGGCTACACCTTC. The variable domain in full, completed from reference TRBV15 and TRBJ1-2, reads DAMVIQNPRYQVTQFGKPVTLSCSQTLNHNVMYWYQQKSSQAPKLLFHYYDKDFNNEADTPDNFQSRRPNTSFCFLDIRSPGLGDTAMYLCATSRDGGISGYTFGSGTRLTVV.

The rearrangement links TRBV6-1 to TRBJ1-1; 7 bases are shared with TRBD1. Germline loops: CDR1 MNHNS, CDR2 SASEGT. With V trimmed by 10 bases and J by 4 bases, 9 bases remained unmatched. CDR3 length: 13 amino acids. The CDR3 sequence is CATRDRAVTEAFF. CDR3 nucleotide sequence: TGTGCCACCCGAGACAGGGCTGTCACTGAAGCTTTCTTT.

This chain joins TRBV7-9 and TRBJ1-5; 10 nucleotides align to TRBD1. CDR3 length: 17 amino acids. Germline V gives CDR1 SEHNR, CDR2 FQNEAQ (reference sequence). Trimming cost V 5 bases and J 6 bases; bases outside gene matches: 13. The CDR3 sequence is CASSLHIGQGGFQPQHF. Here the CDR3 DNA reads TGTGCCAGCAGCCTGCATATAGGACAGGGGGGTTTTCAGCCCCAGCATTTT.

In its sample, this clone was seen once. V gene TRBV2 combines with J gene TRBJ1-4, with 8 nucleotides matching TRBD1. CDR3 size: 21 residues. Trimming took 0 bases from V and 2 from J; bases not matched to a gene: 17. CDR1 and CDR2 from the germline V gene are SNHLY and FYNNEI. In DNA form, the CDR3 reads TGTGCCAGCAGTGAAGCCGGTTCATGGTACAGGGGGGGCCGCACTAATGAAAAACTGTTTTTT. As protein: CASSEAGSWYRGGRTNEKLFF.

The J gene is TRBJ1-2, the V gene TRBV28; tentative D call: TRBD1 (5 bases). Germline V gene data show CDR1 as MDHEN and CDR2 as SYDVKM. The CDR3 loop spans 15 amino acids. V was shortened by 1 base and J by 8 bases, with 17 bases between the two germline ends. The DNA of the CDR3 is TGTGCCAGCAGTTTATATGGGGCCCGCCGCGTCGGCTACACCTTC. Translated, it gives CASSLYGARRVGYTF.

This clone was found once. The gene calls are TRBV6-5 and TRBJ1-1; D is undetermined. The CDR3 has 14 residues. Looked up from germline, CDR1 is MNHEY and CDR2 is SVGAGI. Deletions cut 6 bases from V and 5 bases from J, with 16 bases between. The CDR3 DNA reads TGTGCCAGCAGATATACCACCGATGAGACTGAAGCTTTCTTT. This translates into CASRYTTDETEAFF.

The DNA for the CDR3 is TGTGCCAGCAGTGCAGGACTAGCGGGGAGGAATACGCAGTATTTT. Protein sequence: CASSAGLAGRNTQYF. The chain carries TRBV6-1 and TRBJ2-3, with 12 bases lining up with TRBD2. The germline V gene encodes CDR1 MNHNS and CDR2 SASEGT. Losses at the gene ends were 4 bases for V and 7 bases for J; bases not matched to a gene: 6. This CDR3 is built from 15 residues.

V gene TRBV5-1 combines with J gene TRBJ2-1, with TRBD1 as a possible D gene (5 bases). The CDR3 is 15 residues long. Trimming left V 2 bases short and J 0 bases short, with 9 bases between. Per the germline V gene, CDR1 is SGHRS and CDR2 is YFSETQ. CDR3 protein: CASSLRGDSYNEQFF. DNA for the CDR3: TGCGCCAGCAGCTTAAGGGGCGACTCCTACAATGAGCAGTTCTTC.

J is TRBJ2-7 and V is TRBV6-5, with D tentatively TRBD1 (5 bases). CDR1 MNHEY and CDR2 SVGAGI come from the germline V gene. The CDR3 has 15 residues. V gave up 2 bases and J gave up 5 bases, with 16 bases separating them. The CDR3 sequence: CASSYDRTPADEQYF. CDR3 nucleotide sequence: TGTGCCAGCAGTTACGACAGAACCCCCGCCGACGAGCAGTACTTC.

This chain links TRBV7-2 with TRBJ2-5; 10 nucleotides align to TRBD2. J lost 4 bases, V lost 2 bases, and 10 bases had no gene match. Germline V gene lookup returns CDR1 SGHTA and CDR2 FQGNSA. The CDR3 length is 17 residues. CDR3: CASSLWLASGSSETQYF. CDR3 DNA: TGTGCCAGCAGCTTATGGCTGGCTAGCGGGAGTTCAGAGACCCAGTACTTC.

The gene calls are TRBV6-5 and TRBJ2-4; D gene unclear. The CDR3 loop spans 13 amino acids. CDR1 is MNHEY and CDR2 is SVGAGI in the germline V gene. V was pared by 2 bases and J by 3 bases, with 5 bases between. In nucleotides, the CDR3 is TGTGCCAGCAGTTACCCGGGCAAAAACATTCAGTACTTC. It encodes CASSYPGKNIQYF.

The sample holds a few counts of this clone. The rearrangement joins TRBV6-1 to TRBJ1-1; D is uncertain. Trimming stripped 2 bases from V and 12 bases from J, with 13 bases between. In germline, CDR1 is MNHNS, CDR2 SASEGT. There are 12 residues in the CDR3. CDR3 DNA: TGTGCCAGCAGTGAAATGAGCCCAACGACTTTCTTT. Its protein product is CASSEMSPTTFF.

This rearrangement joins TRBV13 to TRBJ1-2, with D possibly matching TRBD1 (6 bases). The CDR3 spans 15 residues. Germline V gives CDR1 PRHDT, CDR2 FYEKMQ (reference sequence). V was shortened by 5 bases and J by 4 bases, with 17 bases between the two germline ends. The CDR3 DNA follows: TGTGCCAGCAGCCTCCCCAGGACAGCCATCTATGGCTACACCTTC. Its protein product is CASSLPRTAIYGYTF. Full variable domain (missing parts from reference TRBV13 and TRBJ1-2): AAGVIQSPRHLIKEKRETATLKCYPIPRHDTVYWYQQGPGQDPQFLISFYEKMQSDKGSIPDRFSAQQFSDYHSELNMSSLELGDSALYFCASSLPRTAIYGYTFGSGTRLTVV.

The chain employs TRBV2 and TRBJ1-4; possible D gene TRBD1, 6 bases. Germline CDR1 SNHLY, CDR2 FYNNEI. The CDR3 runs 17 residues. V shed 8 bases and J shed 3 bases, with 22 bases lying between them. CDR3 nucleotide sequence: TGTGCCAGCGAACTGGACAGCCGGGATTTGGCTAATGAAAAACTGTTTTTT. Its translation is CASELDSRDLANEKLFF. Full variable domain (remainder filled in from reference TRBV2 and TRBJ1-4): EPEVTQTPSHQVTQMGQEVILRCVPISNHLYFYWYRQILGQKVEFLVSFYNNEISEKSEIFDDQFSVERPDGSNFTLKIRSTKLEDSAMYFCASELDSRDLANEKLFFGSGTQLSVL.

There are a few counts of this clone. The chain is built from TRBV11-3 and TRBJ1-1; D is perhaps TRBD1 (6 bases). V was clipped by 5 bases and J by 4 bases, with 8 bases between them. CDR3 length: 12 amino acids. CDR1 and CDR2 from the germline V gene are SGHNT and YENEEA. For the CDR3, the DNA is TGTGCCAGCAGCGGGGGCAGCACTGAAGCTTTCTTT. Its protein product is CASSGGSTEAFF.

This chain joins TRBV13 and TRBJ2-5; tentatively, D is TRBD1 (7 bases). Germline V gene lookup returns CDR1 PRHDT and CDR2 FYEKMQ (reference sequence). The CDR3 contains 16 residues. V lost 4 bases to trimming and J lost 5 bases, with 20 bases between them. CDR3 amino acids: CASSWLGAGGGETQYF. CDR3 coding DNA: TGTGCCAGCAGCTGGTTAGGGGCAGGGGGAGGCGAGACCCAGTACTTC.

The V and J genes are TRBV7-3 and TRBJ2-3; D is perhaps TRBD2 (6 bases). The CDR3 contains 14 residues. Germline V CDR1 and CDR2: SGHTA, FQGTGA. V lost 3 bases to trimming and J lost 5 bases, with 12 bases between them. In nucleotides, the CDR3 is TGTGCCAGCAGCTTGAGACTAGGGGTAGATACGCAGTATTTT. This sequence encodes CASSLRLGVDTQYF.

The rearrangement joins TRBV5-4 to TRBJ2-5; TRBD1 aligns across 7 bases. CDR3 length: 14 residues. V shed 4 bases, J shed 2 bases, and the junction held 5 bases outside the gene matches. Germline lookup yields CDR1 SGHNT and CDR2 YYREEE (reference sequence). CDR3 amino acids: CASSEPGQQETQYF. CDR3 sequence (DNA): TGTGCCAGCAGCGAACCGGGACAGCAAGAGACCCAGTACTTC.

The genes are TRBV28 and TRBJ1-1; TRBD1 aligns across 7 bases. This CDR3 has 15 residues. Germline CDR1 MDHEN, CDR2 SYDVKM. The junction had 10 bases not matched to a gene; V was cut back by 5 bases and J by 4 bases. As DNA, the CDR3 is TGTGCCAGCAGTATTATACAGGGGCGTCGCACTGAAGCTTTCTTT. Translation: CASSIIQGRRTEAFF.

This chain links TRBV4-2 with TRBJ2-1; no clear D gene. Looked up from germline, CDR1 is LGHNA and CDR2 is YNFKEQ. Trimming removed 1 base from V and 0 bases from J, with 10 bases in between. This CDR3 contains 16 residues. The chain's CDR3 is CASSQASASSYNEQFF. The CDR3 bases are TGTGCCAGCAGCCAAGCCAGCGCGAGCTCCTACAATGAGCAGTTCTTC.

The V and J genes are TRBV11-2 and TRBJ2-1; 11 bases line up with TRBD2. CDR3 size: 18 residues. V shed 2 bases and J 4 bases; nucleotides not matched to a gene: 10. Germline CDR1 is SGHAT and CDR2 is FQNNGV. This CDR3 is CASSLSLGLADEYNEQFF. The CDR3 coding sequence is TGTGCCAGCAGCTTATCCTTGGGACTAGCGGACGAATACAATGAGCAGTTCTTC. Variable domain in full (rest from reference TRBV11-2 and TRBJ2-1): EAGVAQSPRYKIIEKRQSVAFWCNPISGHATLYWYQQILGQGPKLLIQFQNNGVVDDSQLPKDRFSAERLKGVDSTLKIQPAKLEDSAVYLCASSLSLGLADEYNEQFFGPGTRLTVL.